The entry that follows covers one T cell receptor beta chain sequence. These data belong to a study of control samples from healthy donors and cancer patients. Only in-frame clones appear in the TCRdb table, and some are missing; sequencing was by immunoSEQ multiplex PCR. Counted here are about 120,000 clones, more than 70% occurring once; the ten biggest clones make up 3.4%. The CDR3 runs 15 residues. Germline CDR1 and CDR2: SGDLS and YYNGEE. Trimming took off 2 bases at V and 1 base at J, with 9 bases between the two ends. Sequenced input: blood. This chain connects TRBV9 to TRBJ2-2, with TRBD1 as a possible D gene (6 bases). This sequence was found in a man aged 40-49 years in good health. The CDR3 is CASSVRGQNTGELFF. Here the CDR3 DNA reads TGTGCCAGCAGCGTGAGGGGACAGAACACCGGGGAGCTGTTTTTT.